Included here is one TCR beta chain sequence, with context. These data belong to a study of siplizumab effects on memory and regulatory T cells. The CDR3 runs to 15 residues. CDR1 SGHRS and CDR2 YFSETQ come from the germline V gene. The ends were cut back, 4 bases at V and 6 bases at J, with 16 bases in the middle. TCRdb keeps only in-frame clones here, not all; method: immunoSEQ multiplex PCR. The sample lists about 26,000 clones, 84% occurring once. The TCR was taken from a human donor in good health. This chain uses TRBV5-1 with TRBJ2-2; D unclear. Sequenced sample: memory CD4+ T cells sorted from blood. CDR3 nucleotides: TGCGCCAGCAGCCCCAACCCCCGGGCGGCCGGGGAGCTGTTTTTT. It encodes CASSPNPRAAGELFF. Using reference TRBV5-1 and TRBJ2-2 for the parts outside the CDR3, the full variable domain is KAGVTQTPRYLIKTRGQQVTLSCSPISGHRSVSWYQQTPGQGLQFLFEYFSETQRNKGNFPGRFSGRQFSNSRSEMNVSTLELGDSALYLCASSPNPRAAGELFFGEGSRLTVL.